The 27 T cell receptor beta chains presented below share a single source sample, sequenced in a study of Graves' ophthalmopathy and Graves' hyperthyroidism. Investigators amplified TCR beta CDR3 regions from RNA transcripts. After a first-round RT-PCR with HTBI primers, a second-round multiplex PCR was run. MiXCR was run by TCRdb on the multiplex PCR reads, yielding one entry per CDR3 protein. The sample shows over a million distinct CDR3 sequences, around a third of them seen only once. Sequenced input: peripheral blood or thyroid tissue (not recorded which). These receptors originate from an adult man with Graves' hyperthyroidism.

In its sample, this clonotype was seen many times. V is TRBV29-1 and J is TRBJ1-1; D perhaps matches TRBD1 (5 bases). The germline V gene has CDR1 SQVTM and CDR2 ANQGSEA. V shed 7 bases and J shed 1 base, with 10 bases lying between them. CDR3 length: 12 amino acids. The CDR3 here is CSGIQGNTEAFF. CDR3 in DNA: TGCAGCGGGATCCAGGGGAACACTGAAGCTTTCTTT.

The chain has TRBV30 and TRBJ1-5; 10 positions agree with TRBD1. Germline V gene data show CDR1 as GTSNPN and CDR2 as SVGIG (reference sequence). The CDR3 sequence is 14 residues long. V gave up 3 bases and J gave up 7 bases; unmatched junction bases: 6. CDR3 in amino acids: CAWSETGGDQPQHF. CDR3 DNA: TGTGCCTGGAGCGAGACAGGGGGCGACCAGCCCCAGCATTTT.

In this sample, this clonotype turned up once. An end of the junction does not agree with germline; a read error may underlie this. CDR3 bases: TGCACGAGACAGGGCCCCAATACGAACACTGAAGCTTTCTTT. This gives the protein CTRQGPNTNTEAFF. This sequence joins TRBV7-2 and TRBJ1-1; 7 positions agree with TRBD1. This CDR3 comprises 14 residues. CDR1 and CDR2 from the germline V gene are SGHTA and FQGNSA.

The chain combines TRBV15 with TRBJ2-5; TRBD2 matches at 7 bases. The V segment lost 1 base and the J segment 7 bases; nucleotides outside the gene matches: 9. Per germline, CDR1 LNHNV and CDR2 YYDKDF (reference sequence). The CDR3 loop spans 15 amino acids. The CDR3 loop is CATSRGGEGGSTQYF. The CDR3 region has the DNA TGTGCCACCAGCAGAGGGGGGGAGGGAGGGTCGACCCAGTACTTC.

This chain links TRBV7-2 with TRBJ2-2, with D tentatively TRBD1 (5 bases). V was shortened by 3 bases and J by 9 bases, with 20 bases between the two germline ends. Germline V gives CDR1 SGHTA, CDR2 FQGNSA. The CDR3 is 16 residues long. The CDR3, as DNA: TGTGCCAGCAGCTTTGGGGCAGGGATGATTCTACGGGAGCTGTTTTTT. This encodes CASSFGAGMILRELFF. Full variable domain (rest looked up from reference TRBV7-2 and TRBJ2-2): GAGVSQSPSNKVTEKGKDVELRCDPISGHTALYWYRQSLGQGLEFLIYFQGNSAPDKSGLPSDRFSAERTGGSVSTLTIQRTQQEDSAVYLCASSFGAGMILRELFFGEGSRLTVL.

The table lists this clonotype with many counts. V gene TRBV10-3 combines with J gene TRBJ1-2; D gene uncertain. This CDR3 is 14 amino acids long. With 4 bases removed from V and 6 bases from J, the gap between germline ends came to 15 bases. Germline V gives CDR1 ENHRY, CDR2 SYGVKD. This chain's CDR3 is CAISVAAGENGYTF. The CDR3 DNA follows: TGTGCCATCAGTGTGGCTGCCGGAGAGAATGGCTACACCTTC.

Details on this clonotype: One end of the junction varies from germline; a read error may be responsible. The V gene is TRBV10-2, the J gene TRBJ2-7, with 10 bases that match TRBD1. CDR3 size: 14 residues. Germline V gives CDR1 WSHSY, CDR2 SAAADI. The CDR3, as DNA: TGTGCCAGCAGACTCGCCGGGACAGGGGACGAGCAGCACTTC. This encodes CASRLAGTGDEQHF.

This clonotype showed up just a few times. The genes are TRBV5-1 and TRBJ2-5, with D perhaps assigned TRBD1 or TRBD2 (6 bases each). The CDR3 spans 17 residues. V dropped 4 bases and J dropped 0 bases, with 19 bases sitting between them. The germline V gene encodes CDR1 SGHRS and CDR2 YFSETQ. The chain's CDR3 is CASSPSGGVGYQETQYF. DNA of the CDR3: TGCGCCAGCAGCCCCTCCGGGGGCGTGGGGTACCAAGAGACCCAGTACTTC.

CDR3 nucleotide sequence: TGCGCCAGCAGCTTGGGTAGCGTAGAGACCCAGTACTTC. Residues: CASSLGSVETQYF. This chain connects TRBV5-1 to TRBJ2-5, with D possibly TRBD2 on 5 matching bases. Germline CDR1 SGHRS, CDR2 YFSETQ. The CDR3 spans 13 residues. The germline V and J ends were trimmed by 0 bases and 4 bases, with 7 bases remaining between them.

V gene TRBV7-2 combines with J gene TRBJ2-7; no reliable D call. The V and J ends lost 5 bases and 6 bases respectively, with 8 bases between them. This CDR3 is 11 amino acids long. Germline-derived CDR1 and CDR2 are SGHTA and FQGNSA. The CDR3 DNA sequence: TGTGCCAGCAGCACCAGCTGCGAGCAGTACTTC. Its protein product is CASSTSCEQYF. The full variable domain, in which reference TRBV7-2 and TRBJ2-7 provide the parts outside the CDR3, is GAGVSQSPSNKVTEKGKDVELRCDPISGHTALYWYRQSLGQGLEFLIYFQGNSAPDKSGLPSDRFSAERTGGSVSTLTIQRTQQEDSAVYLCASSTSCEQYFGPGTRLTVT.

Regarding this clonotype: Germline is not matched at one junction end, which may reflect a read error. The CDR3 loop is CASSKYRAPSYEQYF. CDR3 DNA: TGTGCCAGCAGTAAATACAGGGCTCCCTCCTACGAGCAGTACTTC. J is TRBJ2-7 and V is TRBV10-3; a possible D gene is TRBD1 (6 bases). The CDR3 is made up of 15 amino acids. Per the germline V gene, CDR1 is ENHRY and CDR2 is SYGVKD.

This sequence joins TRBV19 and TRBJ2-7, with 7 bases matching TRBD1. Germline V gene data show CDR1 as LNHDA and CDR2 as SQIVND (reference sequence). V was pared by 5 bases and J by 3 bases, with 10 bases of the junction left unmatched. The CDR3 has 15 residues. The CDR3 DNA is TGTGCCAGTAGTGACCGACAGGGAGAGGGCTACGAGCAGTACTTC. Protein: CASSDRQGEGYEQYF.

About this clonotype: The germline gene is not matched at one end of the junction; a read error may be the cause. V and J are TRBV9 and TRBJ2-7; TRBD1 or TRBD2 may be the D gene (6 bases each). The CDR3 sequence is 14 residues long. The germline V gene has CDR1 SGDLS and CDR2 YYNGEE. Here the CDR3 DNA reads TGCGCCAGCAGCCGAGGGGGGACTTTATACGAGCAGTACTTC. Protein product: CASSRGGTLYEQYF.

This chain connects TRBV28 to TRBJ1-4; TRBD1 is a possible D gene (6 bases). Per germline, CDR1 MDHEN and CDR2 SYDVKM. The CDR3 has 13 residues. Trimming removed 7 bases from V and 6 bases from J, with 12 bases in between. The CDR3 coding sequence is TGTGCCAGCACACCGGGGGCATATGAAAAACTGTTTTTT. This codes for CASTPGAYEKLFF.

This clonotype was counted many times. The chain uses TRBV20-1 and TRBJ1-1, with D maybe TRBD1 (6 bases). Trimming left V 5 bases short and J 2 bases short, with 12 bases between. This CDR3 contains 13 residues. Germline V CDR1 and CDR2: DFQATT, SNEGSKA (reference sequence). CDR3: CSAPGQINTEAFF. For the CDR3, the DNA is TGCAGTGCTCCCGGACAGATAAACACTGAAGCTTTCTTT.

This clonotype was observed a handful of times. The chain combines TRBV28 with TRBJ1-5; 11 nucleotides match TRBD1. J gave up 2 bases and V 6 bases, and 3 bases lay outside the gene matches. Germline assignment: CDR1 MDHEN and CDR2 SYDVKM. The CDR3 loop spans 15 amino acids. CDR3 loop: CASRGQGVRNQPQHF. In nucleotides, the CDR3 is TGTGCCAGCAGGGGACAGGGGGTGCGCAATCAGCCCCAGCATTTT.

This clonotype was recorded at least ten times. The chain uses TRBV2 and TRBJ2-2; D is uncertain. CDR1 is SNHLY and CDR2 is FYNNEI in the germline V gene. The V end lost 6 bases, the J end lost 1 base, and 15 bases lay between the germline ends. This CDR3 is built from 16 residues. DNA for the CDR3: TGTGCCAGCAGCGTCCTTCTTAGCTTGAACACCGGGGAGCTGTTTTTT. This codes for CASSVLLSLNTGELFF.

This clonotype was counted many times. The CDR3 DNA reads as TGTGCCAGCAGTTGGGGTGGGTCTAATGAAAAACTGTTTTTT. It encodes CASSWGGSNEKLFF. V is TRBV12-3 or TRBV12-4 and J is TRBJ1-4; D unresolved. V was cut by 4 bases and J by 3 bases, with 9 bases left in between. The CDR3 runs to 14 residues.

Worth noting for this clonotype: This may be a read error, as it is one base from a much larger clone. J is TRBJ2-5 and V is TRBV14, with D hard to call. The CDR3 is 13 residues long. Germline-derived CDR1 and CDR2 are SGHDN and FVKESK. Trimming removed 5 bases from V and 5 bases from J, with 12 bases in between. In DNA, the CDR3 is TGTGCCAGCAGCATCACGACACTGGAGACCCAGTACTTC. It is translated as CASSITTLETQYF.

Details on this clonotype: Since a much larger clone is just one base distant, this may be a read error. This likely comes from a read error, as the CDR3 has no conserved phenylalanine or tryptophan at its end. The V gene is TRBV12-3 or TRBV12-4, the J gene TRBJ2-5, with 7 bases identical to TRBD1. V lost 6 bases to trimming and J lost 9 bases; unmatched junction nucleotides: 19. This CDR3 comprises 16 residues. CDR3 loop: CASSSIGQAAQGSQYL. In nucleotides, the CDR3 is TGTGCCAGCAGCTCGATCGGACAGGCCGCCCAGGGGTCCCAGTACCTC.

This sequence joins TRBV7-9 and TRBJ2-2; 7 nucleotides line up with TRBD1. The J segment lost 5 bases and the V segment lost 6 bases, leaving 9 bases of the junction unmatched. Germline V gene sequence: CDR1 SEHNR, CDR2 FQNEAQ (reference sequence). CDR3 size: 15 residues. This CDR3 reads CASRPDRDGTGELFF. In DNA, the CDR3 is TGTGCCAGCAGACCTGACAGGGACGGAACCGGGGAGCTGTTTTTT.

This clonotype was counted ten times or more. V gene TRBV20-1 combines with J gene TRBJ2-7; no firm D call. The CDR3 loop spans 14 amino acids. Looked up from germline, CDR1 is DFQATT and CDR2 is SNEGSKA (reference sequence). The V end was cut by 5 bases, the J end by 4 bases, with 18 bases between. The CDR3 reads CSASKDRKGYEQYF. The CDR3 coding sequence is TGCAGTGCTTCCAAGGACCGCAAAGGGTACGAGCAGTACTTC.

This clonotype has only a few counts. The chain links TRBV2 to TRBJ1-2; D is undetermined. Germline V gene data show CDR1 as SNHLY and CDR2 as FYNNEI. The CDR3 length is 14 residues. The germline V and J ends were trimmed by 2 bases and 4 bases, with 11 bases remaining between them. This CDR3 is CASSESRQSYGYTF. For the CDR3, the DNA is TGTGCCAGCAGTGAATCGCGCCAGTCCTATGGCTACACCTTC.

This clonotype occurred once. This CDR3 fails to terminate in the conserved phenylalanine or tryptophan, so it likely reflects a read error. The chain couples TRBV6-2 or TRBV6-3 to TRBJ2-7; 9 nucleotides line up with TRBD1. The CDR3 covers 14 residues. The V and J ends lost 6 bases and 2 bases, in that order; junction bases with no gene match: 5. Germline CDR1 reads MNHEY; CDR2 reads SVGEGT. Written as DNA, the CDR3 is TGTGCCAGCAGAGGAGACAGGGGGACCTACGAGCAGTACCTC. Translation gives CASRGDRGTYEQYL.

Details on this clonotype: With a much larger clone just one base away, this may be a read error. CDR3 nucleotide sequence: TGTGCCAGCTCCAATGGCAGGTTAGAGCAGTACTTC. Translated: CASSNGRLEQYF. This chain uses TRBV9 with TRBJ2-7; D is unclear. Trimming pared 7 bases from V and 7 bases from J, leaving 15 bases between. Germline V gives CDR1 SGDLS, CDR2 YYNGEE. The CDR3 length is 12 residues.

This clonotype came up many times. This rearrangement joins TRBV20-1 to TRBJ2-5; TRBD2 might be the D (6 bases). Trimming took off 1 base at V and 2 bases at J, with 14 bases between the two ends. Per the germline V gene, CDR1 is DFQATT and CDR2 is SNEGSKA (reference sequence). The CDR3 is 15 amino acids. This CDR3 is CSARGRAGKQETQYF. The CDR3 DNA sequence: TGCAGTGCTAGAGGGCGGGCGGGGAAGCAAGAGACCCAGTACTTC.

The V gene is TRBV2, the J gene TRBJ2-6; the D gene could be TRBD1 or TRBD2 (5 bases each). The V end lost 4 bases, the J end lost 0 bases, and 10 bases lay between the germline ends. There are 16 residues in the CDR3. Germline values: CDR1 SNHLY, CDR2 FYNNEI. The CDR3 DNA follows: TGTGCCAGCAGTGGGGGGTCGGGCTCTGGGGCCAACGTCCTGACTTTC. This encodes CASSGGSGSGANVLTF.